The rows below give T cell receptor beta chains drawn from one sample of a study of blood T cell repertoires in COVID-19. Repertoires were generated with immunoSEQ multiplex PCR, while TCRdb's copy carries only in-frame clones and drops some. The sample carries tens of thousands of clones, 78% recorded once. Sequencing used peripheral blood. The receptors were gathered from a human donor in a cohort sampled during active COVID-19. CDR3s include the opening cysteine and the closing phenylalanine or tryptophan. The D gene is left open where the match is weak. The size entry is marked missing in some rows and otherwise reads once, few, many or a size class.

j_gene: TRBJ2-1
v_gene: TRBV7-2
d_gene: -
abundance: -
CDR3nt: TGTGCCAGCAGCCCCCAATTGACAGGATTCTACAATGAGCAGTTCTTC
CDR3aa: CASSPQLTGFYNEQFF

j_gene: TRBJ1-6
v_gene: TRBV28
d_gene: -
abundance: -
CDR3nt: TGTGCCAGCAGTTTGGGACACGCCAGCTCCTATAATTCACCCCTCCACTTT
CDR3aa: CASSLGHASSYNSPLHF

j_gene: TRBJ1-5
v_gene: TRBV7-8
d_gene: -
abundance: -
CDR3nt: TGTGCCAGCAGCTTAAGGAGTTGGCAGCCCCAGCATTTT
CDR3aa: CASSLRSWQPQHF

j_gene: TRBJ1-4
v_gene: TRBV6-6
d_gene: -
abundance: once
CDR3nt: TGTGCCAGCAGGCGGGGGGAGGGTGAAAAACTGTTTTTT
CDR3aa: CASRRGEGEKLFF

j_gene: TRBJ1-1
v_gene: TRBV7-9
d_gene: -
abundance: -
CDR3nt: TGTGCCAGCAGCTGGGAACAGGGAAACACTGAAGCTTTCTTT
CDR3aa: CASSWEQGNTEAFF

j_gene: TRBJ1-5
v_gene: TRBV24-1
d_gene: -
abundance: -
CDR3nt: TGTGCCACCAGTGATCCCGCGGGGCAGCCCCAGCATTTT
CDR3aa: CATSDPAGQPQHF

j_gene: TRBJ2-3
v_gene: TRBV10-2
d_gene: TRBD2
abundance: -
CDR3nt: TGCGCCAGCACCGGGGTCCTAGCGGGAGGCACAGATACGCAGTATTTT
CDR3aa: CASTGVLAGGTDTQYF

j_gene: TRBJ2-7
v_gene: TRBV7-8
d_gene: TRBD2
abundance: -
CDR3nt: TGTGCCAGCAGCTGGGGCAGCGGGGGGTCTCCCTCCTACGAGCAGTACTTC
CDR3aa: CASSWGSGGSPSYEQYF

j_gene: TRBJ2-1
v_gene: TRBV7-6
d_gene: -
abundance: -
CDR3nt: TGTGCCAGCAGCTACTCTCTATCCGGTTCCTACAATGAGCAGTTCTTC
CDR3aa: CASSYSLSGSYNEQFF

j_gene: TRBJ2-3
v_gene: TRBV4-1
d_gene: -
abundance: many
CDR3nt: TGCGCCAGCAGCCTAGGACTTTTACCAGATACGCAGTATTTT
CDR3aa: CASSLGLLPDTQYF

j_gene: TRBJ1-1
v_gene: TRBV9
d_gene: -
abundance: -
CDR3nt: TGTGCCAGCAGCAACAGGGAAACGAACACTGAAGCTTTCTTT
CDR3aa: CASSNRETNTEAFF

j_gene: TRBJ2-3
v_gene: TRBV29-1
d_gene: TRBD2
abundance: -
CDR3nt: TGCAGCGTCCGAGGGACTAGCAGTAGCACAGATACGCAGTATTTT
CDR3aa: CSVRGTSSSTDTQYF

j_gene: TRBJ1-1
v_gene: TRBV6-5
d_gene: -
abundance: -
CDR3nt: TGTGCCAGCAGTTACCTTGCAGTAATGAACACTGAAGCTTTCTTT
CDR3aa: CASSYLAVMNTEAFF

j_gene: TRBJ1-1
v_gene: TRBV19
d_gene: -
abundance: -
CDR3nt: TGTGCCAGTAGTATAGATCGTTCAGGGACTGGCACTGAAGCTTTCTTT
CDR3aa: CASSIDRSGTGTEAFF

j_gene: TRBJ2-5
v_gene: TRBV29-1
d_gene: -
abundance: -
CDR3nt: TGCAGCGTTGAAATAGCAGAGATACAAGAGACCCAGTACTTC
CDR3aa: CSVEIAEIQETQYF

j_gene: TRBJ1-2
v_gene: TRBV27
d_gene: -
abundance: few
CDR3nt: TGTGCCAGCAGTTTATTGGGCCAGGGGCAAGGCTATGGCTACACCTTC
CDR3aa: CASSLLGQGQGYGYTF

j_gene: TRBJ2-2
v_gene: TRBV25-1
d_gene: TRBD2
abundance: -
CDR3nt: TGTGCCAGCAGTGTTTTGGACGTCAGGGCGGGGGCCGGGGAGCTGTTTTTT
CDR3aa: CASSVLDVRAGAGELFF

j_gene: TRBJ2-3
v_gene: TRBV20-1
d_gene: -
abundance: -
CDR3nt: TGCAGTGCATCAGGGTCGGATACGCAGTATTTT
CDR3aa: CSASGSDTQYF

j_gene: TRBJ1-2
v_gene: TRBV12-5
d_gene: -
abundance: -
CDR3nt: TGTGCTAGTGGTTTGTTGGTGGGGCCATTAGAGGACTATGGCTACACCTTC
CDR3aa: CASGLLVGPLEDYGYTF

j_gene: TRBJ2-3
v_gene: TRBV11-2
d_gene: TRBD1
abundance: -
CDR3nt: TGTGCCAGCAGCTTGGACAGGCCCACAGATACGCAGTATTTT
CDR3aa: CASSLDRPTDTQYF

j_gene: TRBJ2-1
v_gene: TRBV9
d_gene: TRBD2
abundance: -
CDR3nt: TGTGCCAGCAGCGTAAGCGGGGGGCGGGGAGATGAGCAGTTCTTC
CDR3aa: CASSVSGGRGDEQFF

j_gene: TRBJ2-3
v_gene: TRBV7-3
d_gene: TRBD2
abundance: -
CDR3nt: TGTGCCAGCAGCGCGTTAGCGGGGGACACAGATACGCAGTATTTT
CDR3aa: CASSALAGDTDTQYF

j_gene: TRBJ1-5
v_gene: TRBV2
d_gene: -
abundance: few
CDR3nt: TGTGCCAGCAGTGGCTCTCAGGGAGGCGGCAATCAGCCCCAGCATTTT
CDR3aa: CASSGSQGGGNQPQHF

j_gene: TRBJ2-7
v_gene: TRBV6-5
d_gene: -
abundance: -
CDR3nt: TGTGCCAGCAAAGACGCGGGGGCCTCCTACGAGCAGTACTTC
CDR3aa: CASKDAGASYEQYF

j_gene: TRBJ2-1
v_gene: TRBV19
d_gene: -
abundance: -
CDR3nt: TGTGCCAGTAACCTAGTCGAGGGTAACAATGAGCAGTTCTTC
CDR3aa: CASNLVEGNNEQFF

j_gene: TRBJ2-2
v_gene: TRBV29-1
d_gene: TRBD2
abundance: hyperexpanded
CDR3nt: TGCAGCGCCGGGACTAGCGGGAGGGCCGCCGGGGAGCTGTTTTTT
CDR3aa: CSAGTSGRAAGELFF

j_gene: TRBJ2-1
v_gene: TRBV7-3
d_gene: TRBD2
abundance: -
CDR3nt: TGTGCCAGCAGCTTATGGGTGTCTAGCGGGGGGCCCTTCGACAATGAGCAGTTCTTC
CDR3aa: CASSLWVSSGGPFDNEQFF

j_gene: TRBJ1-4
v_gene: TRBV7-8
d_gene: -
abundance: -
CDR3nt: TGTGCCAGCAGTTCAAAGGTCGGGGGGCTAGGTGAAAAACTGTTTTTT
CDR3aa: CASSSKVGGLGEKLFF

j_gene: TRBJ1-4
v_gene: TRBV5-8
d_gene: TRBD1
abundance: -
CDR3nt: TGTGCCAGCAGCTCCGGACAGGGGGGGGAAAAACTGTTTTTT
CDR3aa: CASSSGQGGEKLFF

j_gene: TRBJ2-7
v_gene: TRBV6-5
d_gene: -
abundance: -
CDR3nt: TGTGCCAGCAGCCGTCCCAGGGCGCCCTACGAGCAGTACTTC
CDR3aa: CASSRPRAPYEQYF

j_gene: TRBJ1-6
v_gene: TRBV5-1
d_gene: -
abundance: -
CDR3nt: TGCGCCAGCAGCAAGGAGAATTCACCCCTCCACTTT
CDR3aa: CASSKENSPLHF

j_gene: TRBJ2-7
v_gene: TRBV28
d_gene: TRBD1
abundance: -
CDR3nt: TGTGCCAGCAGCGACAGGGGAACAATCGAGCAGTACTTC
CDR3aa: CASSDRGTIEQYF

j_gene: TRBJ1-1
v_gene: TRBV27
d_gene: -
abundance: -
CDR3nt: TGTGCCAGCAGCCTACTCGTCGACACTGAAGCTTTCTTT
CDR3aa: CASSLLVDTEAFF

j_gene: TRBJ2-1
v_gene: TRBV10-1
d_gene: TRBD2
abundance: few
CDR3nt: TGCGCCAGCAGCGCCCACCTGACTAGCGGGAGGTCAAATGAGCAGTTCTTC
CDR3aa: CASSAHLTSGRSNEQFF

j_gene: TRBJ2-5
v_gene: TRBV29-1
d_gene: -
abundance: -
CDR3nt: TGCAGCGTTGAGGTCATGGGCAGGCTCCAAGAGACCCAGTACTTC
CDR3aa: CSVEVMGRLQETQYF

j_gene: TRBJ1-3
v_gene: TRBV11-1
d_gene: -
abundance: -
CDR3nt: TGTGCCAGCAGCTTAGGAAGCGCTGGAAACACCATATATTTT
CDR3aa: CASSLGSAGNTIYF

j_gene: TRBJ2-1
v_gene: TRBV27
d_gene: -
abundance: -
CDR3nt: TGTGCCAGCATGCGGTCTAGCCTCGGGGATGAGCAGTTCTTC
CDR3aa: CASMRSSLGDEQFF

j_gene: TRBJ2-5
v_gene: TRBV12-2
d_gene: -
abundance: -
CDR3nt: TGTGCAAGTCGCTCAGGACTGGCTAGCGGGAGACAAGAGACCCAGTACTTC
CDR3aa: CASRSGLASGRQETQYF

j_gene: TRBJ2-1
v_gene: TRBV27
d_gene: TRBD2
abundance: many
CDR3nt: TGTGCCAGCAGTTTAAGCCGGCTAGCGGGGACCTTATACAATGAGCAGTTCTTC
CDR3aa: CASSLSRLAGTLYNEQFF

j_gene: TRBJ1-2
v_gene: TRBV4-3
d_gene: TRBD1
abundance: -
CDR3nt: TGCGCCAGCAGCCAAGTAGGTGGGGACAGGGCCTATGGCTACACCTTC
CDR3aa: CASSQVGGDRAYGYTF

j_gene: TRBJ2-7
v_gene: TRBV18
d_gene: -
abundance: few
CDR3nt: TGTGCCAGCTCGCACAGGGAAGAGCCCTACGAGCAGTACTTC
CDR3aa: CASSHREEPYEQYF

j_gene: TRBJ2-3
v_gene: TRBV27
d_gene: TRBD2
abundance: -
CDR3nt: TGTGCCAGCAGTACCGGGACTAGCGGGAGCACAGATACGCAGTATTTT
CDR3aa: CASSTGTSGSTDTQYF

j_gene: TRBJ1-2
v_gene: TRBV7-2
d_gene: TRBD1
abundance: once
CDR3nt: TGTGCCAGCAGCTTAGACAGGGGATATTACGGCTACACCTTC
CDR3aa: CASSLDRGYYGYTF

j_gene: TRBJ2-1
v_gene: TRBV28
d_gene: TRBD1
abundance: -
CDR3nt: TGTGCCAGCAGCACCGACAGGGGGGGATACAATGAGCAATTCTTC
CDR3aa: CASSTDRGGYNEQFF

j_gene: TRBJ1-2
v_gene: TRBV5-1
d_gene: -
abundance: once
CDR3nt: TGCGCCAGCACCTTGGACATACCCTATGGCTACACCTTC
CDR3aa: CASTLDIPYGYTF

j_gene: TRBJ2-2
v_gene: TRBV7-9
d_gene: TRBD1
abundance: -
CDR3nt: TGTGCCAGCATTGACAGGGGGCGCACCGGGGAGCTGTTTTTT
CDR3aa: CASIDRGRTGELFF

j_gene: TRBJ1-1
v_gene: TRBV24-1
d_gene: -
abundance: -
CDR3nt: TGTGCCACCAGTGACCCGGCAGCAGGCACTGAAGCTTTCTTT
CDR3aa: CATSDPAAGTEAFF

j_gene: TRBJ1-4
v_gene: TRBV2
d_gene: -
abundance: once
CDR3nt: TGTGCCAGCAGGGTCCGGGGGGTAGGGGATGAAAAACTGTTTTTT
CDR3aa: CASRVRGVGDEKLFF

j_gene: TRBJ2-7
v_gene: TRBV19
d_gene: -
abundance: -
CDR3nt: TGTGCCAGTAGTCCGTTGCAAGACAGGTATAGCTCCTACGAGCAGTACTTC
CDR3aa: CASSPLQDRYSSYEQYF

j_gene: TRBJ1-4
v_gene: TRBV11-2
d_gene: -
abundance: -
CDR3nt: TGTGCCAGCAGCTTAGAAGTGGGTCGACAGAATAATGAAAAACTGTTTTTT
CDR3aa: CASSLEVGRQNNEKLFF

j_gene: TRBJ1-2
v_gene: TRBV10-1
d_gene: TRBD1
abundance: -
CDR3nt: TGCGCCAGCAGTGAGTATGAGACAGGGAGGCCTAACTATGGCTACACCTTC
CDR3aa: CASSEYETGRPNYGYTF

j_gene: TRBJ1-2
v_gene: TRBV5-5
d_gene: -
abundance: -
CDR3nt: TGTGCCAGCAGCTCCGACACGTGGTCTCACTATGGCTACACCTTC
CDR3aa: CASSSDTWSHYGYTF

j_gene: TRBJ2-2
v_gene: TRBV2
d_gene: -
abundance: -
CDR3nt: TGTGCCAGCATGGGCTCCGGGGTTGTCGCCGGGGAGCTGTTTTTT
CDR3aa: CASMGSGVVAGELFF